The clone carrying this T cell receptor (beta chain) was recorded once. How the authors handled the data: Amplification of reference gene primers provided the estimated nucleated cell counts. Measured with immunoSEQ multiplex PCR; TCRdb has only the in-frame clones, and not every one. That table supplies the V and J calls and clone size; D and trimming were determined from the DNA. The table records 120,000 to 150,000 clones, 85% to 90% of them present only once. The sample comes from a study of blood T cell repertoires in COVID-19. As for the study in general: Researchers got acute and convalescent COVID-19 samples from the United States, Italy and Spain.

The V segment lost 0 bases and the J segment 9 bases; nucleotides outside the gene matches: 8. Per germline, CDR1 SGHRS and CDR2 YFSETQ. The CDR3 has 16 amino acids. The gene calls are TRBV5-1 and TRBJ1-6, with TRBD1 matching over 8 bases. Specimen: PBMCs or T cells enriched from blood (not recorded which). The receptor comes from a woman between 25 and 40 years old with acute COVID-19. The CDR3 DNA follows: TGCGCCAGCAGCTTGGTAGGGACAGGCCGGGGTTCACCCCTCCACTTT. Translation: CASSLVGTGRGSPLHF.